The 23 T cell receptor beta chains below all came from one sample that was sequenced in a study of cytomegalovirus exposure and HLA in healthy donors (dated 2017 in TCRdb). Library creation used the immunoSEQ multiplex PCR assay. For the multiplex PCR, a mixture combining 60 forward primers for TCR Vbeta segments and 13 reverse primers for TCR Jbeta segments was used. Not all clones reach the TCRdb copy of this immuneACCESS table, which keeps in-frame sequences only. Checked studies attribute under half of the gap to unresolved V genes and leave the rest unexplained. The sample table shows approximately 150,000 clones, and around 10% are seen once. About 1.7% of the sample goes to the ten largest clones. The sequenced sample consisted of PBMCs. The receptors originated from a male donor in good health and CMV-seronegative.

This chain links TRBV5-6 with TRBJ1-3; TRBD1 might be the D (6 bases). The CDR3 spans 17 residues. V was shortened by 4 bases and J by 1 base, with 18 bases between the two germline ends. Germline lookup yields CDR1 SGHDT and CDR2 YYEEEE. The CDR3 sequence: CASSPFSYRESGNTIYF. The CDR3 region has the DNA TGTGCCAGCAGCCCCTTTAGTTACAGGGAATCTGGAAACACCATATATTTT. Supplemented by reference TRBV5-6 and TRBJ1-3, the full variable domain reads DAGVTQSPTHLIKTRGQQVTLRCSPKSGHDTVSWYQQALGQGPQFIFQYYEEEERQRGNFPDRFSGHQFPNYSSELNVNALLLGDSALYLCASSPFSYRESGNTIYFGEGSWLTVV.

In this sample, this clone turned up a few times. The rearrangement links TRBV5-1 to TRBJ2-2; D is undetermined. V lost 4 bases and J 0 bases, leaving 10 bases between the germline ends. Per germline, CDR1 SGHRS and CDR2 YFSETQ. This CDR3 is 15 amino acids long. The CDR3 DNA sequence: TGCGCCAGCAGCCCCGGGTACGCGAACACCGGGGAGCTGTTTTTT. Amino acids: CASSPGYANTGELFF.

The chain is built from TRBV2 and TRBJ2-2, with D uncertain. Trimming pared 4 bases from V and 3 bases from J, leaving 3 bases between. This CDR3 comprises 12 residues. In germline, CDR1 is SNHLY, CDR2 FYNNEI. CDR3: CASSVDTGELFF. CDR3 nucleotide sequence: TGTGCCAGCAGTGTAGACACCGGGGAGCTGTTTTTT.

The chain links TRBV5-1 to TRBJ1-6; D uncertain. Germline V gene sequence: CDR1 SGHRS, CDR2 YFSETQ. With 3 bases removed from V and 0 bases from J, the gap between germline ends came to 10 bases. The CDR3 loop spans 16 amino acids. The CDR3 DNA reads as TGCGCCAGCAGCTCGCAGTCAAGCTCCTATAATTCACCCCTCCACTTT. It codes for CASSSQSSSYNSPLHF.

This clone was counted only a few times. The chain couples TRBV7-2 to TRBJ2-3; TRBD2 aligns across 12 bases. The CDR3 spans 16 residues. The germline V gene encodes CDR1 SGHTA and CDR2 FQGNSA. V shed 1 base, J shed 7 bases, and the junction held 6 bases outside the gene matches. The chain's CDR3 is CASSLGTSGVANTQYF. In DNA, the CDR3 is TGTGCCAGCAGCTTAGGGACTAGCGGGGTCGCAAATACGCAGTATTTT.

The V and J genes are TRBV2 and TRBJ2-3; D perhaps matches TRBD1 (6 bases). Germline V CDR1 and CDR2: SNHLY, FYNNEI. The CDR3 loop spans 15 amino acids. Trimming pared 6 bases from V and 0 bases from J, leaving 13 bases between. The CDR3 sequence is CASRSPGESTDTQYF. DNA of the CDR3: TGTGCCAGCAGGAGTCCAGGGGAAAGCACAGATACGCAGTATTTT.

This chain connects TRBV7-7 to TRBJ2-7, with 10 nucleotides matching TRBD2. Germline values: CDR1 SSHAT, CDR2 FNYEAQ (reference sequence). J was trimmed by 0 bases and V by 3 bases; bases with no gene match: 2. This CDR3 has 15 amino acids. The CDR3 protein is CASSFSSGSSYEQYF. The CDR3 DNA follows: TGTGCCAGCAGCTTCTCTAGCGGGAGCTCCTACGAGCAGTACTTC.

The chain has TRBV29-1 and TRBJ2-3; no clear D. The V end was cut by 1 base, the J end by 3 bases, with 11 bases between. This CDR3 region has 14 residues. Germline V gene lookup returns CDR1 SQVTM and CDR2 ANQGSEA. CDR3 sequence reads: CSVEGLNYTDTQYF. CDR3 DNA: TGCAGCGTTGAAGGCCTAAATTATACAGATACGCAGTATTTT.

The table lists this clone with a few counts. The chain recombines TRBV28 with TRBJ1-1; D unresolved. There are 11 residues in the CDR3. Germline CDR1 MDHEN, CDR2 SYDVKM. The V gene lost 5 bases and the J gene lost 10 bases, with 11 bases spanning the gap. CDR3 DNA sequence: TGTGCCAGCAGTGGAGAAGTGACAGCTTTCTTT. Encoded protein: CASSGEVTAFF.

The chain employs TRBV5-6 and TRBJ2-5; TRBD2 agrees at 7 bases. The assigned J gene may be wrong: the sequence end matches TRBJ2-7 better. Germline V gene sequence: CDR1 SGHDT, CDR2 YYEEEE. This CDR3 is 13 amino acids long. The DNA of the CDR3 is TGTGCCAGCAGCTTGCGGGGGGACTACGAGCAGTACTTC. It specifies CASSLRGDYEQYF.

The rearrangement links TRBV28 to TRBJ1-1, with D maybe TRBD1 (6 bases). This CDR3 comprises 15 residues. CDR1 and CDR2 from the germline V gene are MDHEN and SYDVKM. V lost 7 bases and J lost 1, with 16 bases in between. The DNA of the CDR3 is TGTGCCAGCATGTCCGGGGGGCGAGCGAACACTGAAGCTTTCTTT. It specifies CASMSGGRANTEAFF. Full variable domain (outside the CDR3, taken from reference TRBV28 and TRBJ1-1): DVKVTQSSRYLVKRTGEKVFLECVQDMDHENMFWYRQDPGLGLRLIYFSYDVKMKEKGDIPEGYSVSREKKERFSLILESASTNQTSMYLCASMSGGRANTEAFFGQGTRLTVV.

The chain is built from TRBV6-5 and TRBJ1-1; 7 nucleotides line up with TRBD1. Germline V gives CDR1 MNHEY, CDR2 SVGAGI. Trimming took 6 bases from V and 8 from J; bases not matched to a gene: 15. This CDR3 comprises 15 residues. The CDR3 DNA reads TGTGCCAGCAGCTTCTTACAGGGGCGGCCAGAAGAAGCTTTCTTT. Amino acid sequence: CASSFLQGRPEEAFF.

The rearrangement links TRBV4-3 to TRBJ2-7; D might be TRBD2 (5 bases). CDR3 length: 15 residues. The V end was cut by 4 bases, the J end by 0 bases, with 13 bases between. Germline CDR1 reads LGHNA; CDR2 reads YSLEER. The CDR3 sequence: CASSLRTVSSYEQYF. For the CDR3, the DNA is TGCGCCAGCAGCCTCCGGACTGTGAGCTCCTACGAGCAGTACTTC.

Here the CDR3 DNA reads TGTGCCAGCAGTTCTGTCGGGGAGCCCGCTATGGATAATGAAAAACTGTTTTTT. Amino acid sequence: CASSSVGEPAMDNEKLFF. This chain connects TRBV13 to TRBJ1-4; the D is unclear. CDR1 and CDR2 (germline): PRHDT, FYEKMQ (reference sequence). V lost 6 bases, J lost 4 bases, and 24 bases lay in between. The CDR3 loop spans 18 amino acids. The full variable domain, rest sourced from reference TRBV13 and TRBJ1-4, is AAGVIQSPRHLIKEKRETATLKCYPIPRHDTVYWYQQGPGQDPQFLISFYEKMQSDKGSIPDRFSAQQFSDYHSELNMSSLELGDSALYFCASSSVGEPAMDNEKLFFGSGTQLSVL.

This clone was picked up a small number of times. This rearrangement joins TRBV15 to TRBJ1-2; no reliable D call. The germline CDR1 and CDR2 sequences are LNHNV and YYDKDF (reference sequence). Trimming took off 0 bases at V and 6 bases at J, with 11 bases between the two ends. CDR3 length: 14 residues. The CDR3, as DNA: TGTGCCACCAGCAGAGATTTAACTCGGGATGGCTACACCTTC. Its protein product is CATSRDLTRDGYTF.

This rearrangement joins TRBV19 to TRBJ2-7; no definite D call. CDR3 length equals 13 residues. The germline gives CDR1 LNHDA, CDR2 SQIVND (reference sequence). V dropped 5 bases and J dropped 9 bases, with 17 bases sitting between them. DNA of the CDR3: TGTGCCAGTAGTGAAATTCCCCCGCGAGGGCAGTACTTC. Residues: CASSEIPPRGQYF.

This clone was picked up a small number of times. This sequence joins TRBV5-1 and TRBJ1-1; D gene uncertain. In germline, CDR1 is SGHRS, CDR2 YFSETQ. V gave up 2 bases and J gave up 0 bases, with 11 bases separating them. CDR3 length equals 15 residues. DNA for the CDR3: TGCGCCAGCAGCTTCGGGAGCCTAATGAACACTGAAGCTTTCTTT. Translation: CASSFGSLMNTEAFF.

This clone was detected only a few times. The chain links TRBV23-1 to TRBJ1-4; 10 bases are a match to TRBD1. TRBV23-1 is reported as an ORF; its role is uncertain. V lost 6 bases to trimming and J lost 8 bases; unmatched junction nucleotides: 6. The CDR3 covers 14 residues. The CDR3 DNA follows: TGCGCCAGCAGGACGGGACAGGGGCGGGAAAAACTGTTTTTT. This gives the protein CASRTGQGREKLFF.

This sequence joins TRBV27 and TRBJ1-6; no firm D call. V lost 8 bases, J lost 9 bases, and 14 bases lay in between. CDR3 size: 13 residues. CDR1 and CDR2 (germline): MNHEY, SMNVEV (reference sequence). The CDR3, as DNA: TGTGCCAGCGGCCAGGCCAGTGCTTCACCCCTCCACTTT. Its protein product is CASGQASASPLHF.

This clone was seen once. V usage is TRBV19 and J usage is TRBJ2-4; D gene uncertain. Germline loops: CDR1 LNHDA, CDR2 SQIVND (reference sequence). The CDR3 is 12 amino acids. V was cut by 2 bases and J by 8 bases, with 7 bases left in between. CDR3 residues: CASSISSYIQYF. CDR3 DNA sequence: TGTGCCAGTAGTATATCGAGTTACATTCAGTACTTC.

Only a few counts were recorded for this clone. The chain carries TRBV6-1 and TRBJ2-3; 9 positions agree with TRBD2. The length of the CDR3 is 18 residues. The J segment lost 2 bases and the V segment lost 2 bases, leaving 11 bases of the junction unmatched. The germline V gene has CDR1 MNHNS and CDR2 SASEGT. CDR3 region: CASSERRAGGLLTDTQYF. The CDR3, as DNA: TGTGCCAGCAGTGAACGACGGGCGGGAGGGCTACTCACAGATACGCAGTATTTT.

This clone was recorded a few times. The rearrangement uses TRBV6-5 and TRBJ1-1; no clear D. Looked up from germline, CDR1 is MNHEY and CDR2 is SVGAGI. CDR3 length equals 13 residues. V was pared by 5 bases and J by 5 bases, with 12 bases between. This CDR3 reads CASSELIGTEAFF. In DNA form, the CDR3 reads TGTGCCAGCAGTGAGCTGATCGGGACTGAAGCTTTCTTT.

CDR3 loop: CAILTQVYGYTF. The CDR3 region has the DNA TGTGCCATCCTCACTCAAGTTTATGGCTACACCTTC. This rearrangement joins TRBV6-1 to TRBJ1-2; D is undetermined. V dropped 10 bases and J dropped 5 bases, with 14 bases sitting between them. CDR3 length equals 12 residues. Germline CDR1 is MNHNS and CDR2 is SASEGT.